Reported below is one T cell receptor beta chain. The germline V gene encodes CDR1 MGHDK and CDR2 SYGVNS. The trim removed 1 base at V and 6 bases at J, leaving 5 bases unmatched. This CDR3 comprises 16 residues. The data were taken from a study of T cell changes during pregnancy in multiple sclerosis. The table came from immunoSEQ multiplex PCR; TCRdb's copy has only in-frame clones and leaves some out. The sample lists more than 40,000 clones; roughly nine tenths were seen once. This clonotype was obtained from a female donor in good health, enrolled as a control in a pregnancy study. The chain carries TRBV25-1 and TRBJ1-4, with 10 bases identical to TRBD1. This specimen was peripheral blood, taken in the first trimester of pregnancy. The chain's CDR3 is CASSEWGTGAYEKLFF. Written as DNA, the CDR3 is TGTGCCAGCAGTGAATGGGGGACAGGGGCGTATGAAAAACTGTTTTTT.